The 28 T cell receptor beta chains presented below share a single source sample, sequenced in a study of OX40 agonist ivuxolimab in advanced cancers. Sequencing was performed with immunoSEQ multiplex PCR; in TCRdb, only in-frame clones are kept and a portion is missing. The table shows tens of thousands of clones, with 65% to 90% occurring only once. The input for sequencing was CD4+ or CD8+ T cells sorted from blood, taken in a trial of the OX40 agonist ivuxolimab. These receptors all come from an adult with an advanced solid tumor such as melanoma, head and neck, liver or kidney cancer.

The J gene is TRBJ2-2, the V gene TRBV6-1; 10 bases align to TRBD1. The trim removed 6 bases at V and 3 bases at J, leaving 4 bases unmatched. Germline CDR1 is MNHNS and CDR2 is SASEGT. This CDR3 is built from 15 residues. The CDR3, as DNA: TGTGCCAGCAGGAGAGGACAGGGGGACACCGGGGAGCTGTTTTTT. This translates into CASRRGQGDTGELFF.

This chain uses TRBV7-9 with TRBJ1-2; 7 bases are a match to TRBD1. Germline loops: CDR1 SEHNR, CDR2 FQNEAQ (reference sequence). The CDR3 runs to 13 residues. Losses at the gene ends were 3 bases for V and 6 bases for J; bases not matched to a gene: 4. CDR3 in DNA: TGTGCCAGCAGCTTCGGGACAGAGGATGGCTACACCTTC. It is translated as CASSFGTEDGYTF.

The V gene is TRBV9, the J gene TRBJ1-1, with a possible D match to TRBD1 (6 bases). V gave up 1 base and J gave up 2 bases, with 9 bases separating them. CDR3 length: 14 amino acids. CDR1 SGDLS and CDR2 YYNGEE come from the germline V gene. This CDR3 reads CASSVQGRNTEAFF. The CDR3 bases are TGTGCCAGCAGCGTACAGGGGCGAAACACTGAAGCTTTCTTT.

This clone was counted only a few times. V gene TRBV25-1 combines with J gene TRBJ1-1, with D uncertain. The CDR3 spans 13 residues. Trimming left V 3 bases short and J 11 bases short, with 16 bases between. CDR1 MGHDK and CDR2 SYGVNS come from the germline V gene. The CDR3 DNA sequence: TGTGCCAGCAGTGATTCGGTGGTGGGGAGGGCTTTCTTT. Protein sequence: CASSDSVVGRAFF.

This clone was observed once. The chain couples TRBV7-9 to TRBJ1-2; D remains ambiguous. The CDR3 length is 13 residues. V lost 5 bases and J lost 4, with 11 bases in between. CDR1 and CDR2 (germline): SEHNR, FQNEAQ (reference sequence). CDR3 loop: CASSRGIAYGYTF. Here the CDR3 DNA reads TGTGCCAGCAGCCGAGGGATAGCCTATGGCTACACCTTC.

The V and J genes are TRBV6-1 and TRBJ2-2, with 10 positions matching TRBD1. Germline loops: CDR1 MNHNS, CDR2 SASEGT. The CDR3 loop spans 18 amino acids. V was clipped by 4 bases and J by 0 bases; unmatched bases: 8. CDR3 sequence (DNA): TGTGCCAGCAGTGTGACAGGGGGCCCTACCACGAACACCGGGGAGCTGTTTTTT. This codes for CASSVTGGPTTNTGELFF.

This chain links TRBV19 with TRBJ2-2; D might be TRBD1 (5 bases). Per germline, CDR1 LNHDA and CDR2 SQIVND (reference sequence). Deletions cut 4 bases from V and 4 bases from J, with 16 bases between. The length of the CDR3 is 16 residues. CDR3 residues: CASSTDIGGVTGELFF. CDR3 bases: TGTGCCAGTAGTACGGACATCGGTGGTGTCACCGGGGAGCTGTTTTTT.

This chain links TRBV4-1 with TRBJ2-3; D perhaps matches TRBD2 (5 bases). CDR1 MGHRA and CDR2 YSYEKL come from the germline V gene. V was clipped by 0 bases and J by 14 bases, with 18 bases between them. The CDR3 loop spans 14 amino acids. CDR3 nucleotide sequence: TGCGCCAGCAGCCAAGATTCGGGATCCCTAAGTATGTATTTT. Protein sequence: CASSQDSGSLSMYF.

V is TRBV4-1 and J is TRBJ2-1; 11 positions match TRBD2. Germline CDR1 MGHRA, CDR2 YSYEKL. The J segment lost 9 bases and the V segment lost 5 bases, leaving 15 bases of the junction unmatched. The CDR3 contains 17 residues. The CDR3 coding sequence is TGCGCCAGCAGCAGGCAGGAGCTAGCGGGGGGTGGGGGTGAGCAGTTCTTC. It translates to CASSRQELAGGGGEQFF.

J is TRBJ2-3 and V is TRBV19; no reliable D call. Trimming cost V 5 bases and J 7 bases, with 16 bases left between them. Germline V gene sequence: CDR1 LNHDA, CDR2 SQIVND (reference sequence). This CDR3 is 14 amino acids long. CDR3 DNA: TGTGCCAGTAGTCTCGACCCAACTGTTCATACGCAGTATTTT. Its translation: CASSLDPTVHTQYF.

The chain couples TRBV28 to TRBJ1-5, with D possibly being TRBD1 (6 bases). This CDR3 is built from 18 residues. Germline loops: CDR1 MDHEN, CDR2 SYDVKM. The V end lost 3 bases, the J end lost 3 bases, and 21 bases lay between the germline ends. CDR3 coding DNA: TGTGCCAGCAGTTTTGGCAAAAGACAGGCGCTTTCCAATCAGCCCCAGCATTTT. This encodes CASSFGKRQALSNQPQHF.

The chain combines TRBV11-2 with TRBJ1-1; D unresolved. V gave up 5 bases and J gave up 6 bases, with 13 bases separating them. The CDR3 contains 13 residues. Germline CDR1 is SGHAT and CDR2 is FQNNGV. This CDR3 reads CASSPASVPEAFF. The CDR3 region has the DNA TGTGCCAGCAGCCCCGCTTCGGTCCCTGAAGCTTTCTTT.

The chain is built from TRBV9 and TRBJ2-1, with 7 bases matching TRBD2. The CDR3 is 13 amino acids. V lost 2 bases and J lost 14; bases outside the gene matches: 10. Germline values: CDR1 SGDLS, CDR2 YYNGEE. The chain's CDR3 is CASSVEAGTTEFF. In nucleotides, the CDR3 is TGTGCCAGCAGCGTGGAGGCCGGGACTACTGAGTTCTTC.

The rearrangement uses TRBV5-5 and TRBJ2-5; 13 bases map to TRBD2. CDR3 length: 16 residues. In germline, CDR1 is SGHKS, CDR2 YYEKEE (reference sequence). The V segment lost 4 bases and the J segment 4 bases; nucleotides outside the gene matches: 7. CDR3 protein: CASSLRLAGGSETQYF. CDR3 nucleotides: TGTGCCAGCAGCCTACGACTAGCGGGAGGTTCAGAGACCCAGTACTTC.

J is TRBJ2-5 and V is TRBV18, with D possibly being TRBD1 (5 bases). Per germline, CDR1 KGHSH and CDR2 LQKENI. V was clipped by 7 bases and J by 1 base, with 10 bases between them. The CDR3 spans 13 residues. CDR3 DNA sequence: TGTGCCAGCTTTGGGGCAGTCCAAGAGACCCAGTACTTC. Protein product: CASFGAVQETQYF.

The J gene is TRBJ1-1, the V gene TRBV5-6; D unclear. The CDR3 has 13 residues. The germline V gene encodes CDR1 SGHDT and CDR2 YYEEEE. The V gene lost 0 bases and the J gene lost 0 bases, with 3 bases spanning the gap. The CDR3 loop is CASSLGMNTEAFF. CDR3 DNA: TGTGCCAGCAGCTTGGGAATGAACACTGAAGCTTTCTTT. Drawing the rest from reference TRBV5-6 and TRBJ1-1, the complete variable domain is DAGVTQSPTHLIKTRGQQVTLRCSPKSGHDTVSWYQQALGQGPQFIFQYYEEEERQRGNFPDRFSGHQFPNYSSELNVNALLLGDSALYLCASSLGMNTEAFFGQGTRLTVV.

J is TRBJ2-1 and V is TRBV19; the D gene is possibly TRBD2 (5 bases). Per germline, CDR1 LNHDA and CDR2 SQIVND (reference sequence). CDR3 size: 12 residues. Trimming pared 3 bases from V and 10 bases from J, leaving 10 bases between. The CDR3 protein is CASSMAGAEQFF. CDR3 coding DNA: TGTGCCAGTAGTATGGCGGGCGCGGAGCAGTTCTTC. Variable domain in full (rest from reference TRBV19 and TRBJ2-1): DGGITQSPKYLFRKEGQNVTLSCEQNLNHDAMYWYRQDPGQGLRLIYYSQIVNDFQKGDIAEGYSVSREKKESFPLTVTSAQKNPTAFYLCASSMAGAEQFFGPGTRLTVL.

The rearrangement joins TRBV7-6 to TRBJ1-4; weak D call: TRBD1 (6 bases). CDR1 is SGHVS, CDR2 FNYEAQ, per germline. This CDR3 is 14 amino acids long. The V end lost 2 bases, the J end lost 4 bases, and 8 bases lay between the germline ends. CDR3: CASSLRGYNEKLFF. CDR3 sequence (DNA): TGTGCCAGCAGCTTAAGGGGGTATAATGAAAAACTGTTTTTT.

The V and J genes are TRBV5-1 and TRBJ2-7; TRBD2 agrees at 12 bases. Germline lookup yields CDR1 SGHRS and CDR2 YFSETQ. After removal of 4 bases from V and 7 bases from J, the junction contained 15 bases not matched to a gene. This CDR3 comprises 17 residues. CDR3 residues: CASSRWTSGTFEAEQYF. Written as DNA, the CDR3 is TGCGCCAGCAGCCGATGGACTAGCGGGACATTTGAGGCAGAGCAGTACTTC.

A few counts support this clone. The chain employs TRBV18 and TRBJ2-6; D is undetermined. This CDR3 has 16 amino acids. The germline CDR1 and CDR2 sequences are KGHSH and LQKENI. Deletions cut 2 bases from V and 2 bases from J, with 10 bases between. CDR3 nucleotide sequence: TGTGCCAGCTCACCAACCCGTAATACTGGGGCCAACGTCCTGACTTTC. Amino acid sequence: CASSPTRNTGANVLTF.

The V call is TRBV7-9, the J call TRBJ2-3; the D is unclear. The V and J ends lost 1 base and 10 bases respectively, with 12 bases between them. CDR1 SEHNR and CDR2 FQNEAQ come from the germline V gene (reference sequence). The CDR3 sequence is 13 residues long. The CDR3 coding sequence is TGTGCCAGCAGCTTAGACCCTCGAGCGCCGCAGTATTTT. Amino acid sequence: CASSLDPRAPQYF.

This chain uses TRBV7-2 with TRBJ1-4; D unclear. V lost 1 base and J 2 bases, leaving 8 bases between the germline ends. This CDR3 is 15 amino acids long. CDR1 is SGHTA, CDR2 FQGNSA, per germline. The CDR3, as DNA: TGTGCCAGCAGCTTAGACGGGTGGACTAATGAAAAACTGTTTTTT. As protein: CASSLDGWTNEKLFF.

This chain connects TRBV27 to TRBJ2-6; 7 positions match TRBD1. The CDR3 covers 17 residues. Germline trimming cut 5 bases from V and 1 base from J; bases unmatched to any gene: 8. In germline, CDR1 is MNHEY, CDR2 SMNVEV (reference sequence). CDR3 coding DNA: TGTGCCAGCAGTCCGGGACAGTGGAGGTCTGGGGCCAACGTCCTGACTTTC. It yields the protein CASSPGQWRSGANVLTF.

CDR3 sequence (DNA): TGTGCCAGCAGCTTGGTTGGGGGGGCTCGAGGCTACACCTTC. Its translation is CASSLVGGARGYTF. J is TRBJ1-2 and V is TRBV5-8; tentatively, D is TRBD1 (6 bases). CDR1 is SGHTS and CDR2 is YDEGEE in the germline V gene. CDR3 length: 14 amino acids. V was trimmed by 0 bases and J by 8 bases, leaving 14 bases between them.

This clone was picked up a small number of times. The chain couples TRBV6-5 to TRBJ2-7, with no clear D. The CDR3 has 14 amino acids. Trimming removed 7 bases from V and 1 base from J, with 14 bases in between. Germline V gene sequence: CDR1 MNHEY, CDR2 SVGAGI. As DNA, the CDR3 is TGTGCCAGCATTAAATCCGGGTCATCCTACGAGCAGTACTTC. This translates into CASIKSGSSYEQYF.

This chain joins TRBV18 and TRBJ1-1; D is perhaps TRBD1 (5 bases). The CDR3 is made up of 17 amino acids. Trimming left V 3 bases short and J 0 bases short, with 17 bases between. Germline CDR1 is KGHSH and CDR2 is LQKENI. The CDR3 spells CASSPSSPGNLNTEAFF. The CDR3 nucleotides are TGTGCCAGCTCACCCAGTTCCCCAGGGAATCTGAACACTGAAGCTTTCTTT.

The V call is TRBV6-1, the J call TRBJ1-2, with a weak D call TRBD1 (6 bases). CDR3 length equals 14 residues. The V and J ends lost 6 bases and 8 bases respectively, with 19 bases between them. The V gene's germline CDR1 is MNHNS and CDR2 SASEGT. CDR3 in amino acids: CASSGVTGSLGYTF. For the CDR3, the DNA is TGTGCCAGCAGCGGAGTGACAGGTAGCCTGGGCTACACCTTC.

This clone appeared once. The chain is built from TRBV9 and TRBJ2-7, with TRBD2 identical over 12 bases. The germline V gene encodes CDR1 SGDLS and CDR2 YYNGEE. J lost 3 bases, V lost 3 bases, and 13 bases had no gene match. This CDR3 spans 18 amino acids. The DNA for the CDR3 is TGTGCCAGCAGCGCACACGGGACTAGCGGGTCTTCCTTCTACGAGCAGTACTTC. As protein: CASSAHGTSGSSFYEQYF.